This T cell receptor beta chain was recovered during a study of early T cells in non-severe SARS-CoV-2 infection. Trimming left V 5 bases short and J 7 bases short, with 6 bases between. Germline V gene data show CDR1 as MDHEN and CDR2 as SYDVKM. The CDR3 sequence is 10 residues long. In this sample, this clonotype turned up many times. Attachment of unique molecular identifiers was made to individual cDNA molecules. MiXCR was run by TCRdb on the 5' RACE reads, yielding one entry per CDR3 protein. The data hold tens of thousands of distinct CDR3 sequences, with 8% to 8.5% observed a single time. This TCR was recovered from an adult who was a healthcare worker with PCR-confirmed SARS-CoV-2 infection or an uninfected control (not recorded which). Sequencing was done on a sample of whole blood. This sequence joins TRBV28 and TRBJ2-7; the D is unclear. CDR3 DNA sequence: TGTGCCAGCAGTAGTCGAGAGCAGTACTTC. It encodes CASSSREQYF.